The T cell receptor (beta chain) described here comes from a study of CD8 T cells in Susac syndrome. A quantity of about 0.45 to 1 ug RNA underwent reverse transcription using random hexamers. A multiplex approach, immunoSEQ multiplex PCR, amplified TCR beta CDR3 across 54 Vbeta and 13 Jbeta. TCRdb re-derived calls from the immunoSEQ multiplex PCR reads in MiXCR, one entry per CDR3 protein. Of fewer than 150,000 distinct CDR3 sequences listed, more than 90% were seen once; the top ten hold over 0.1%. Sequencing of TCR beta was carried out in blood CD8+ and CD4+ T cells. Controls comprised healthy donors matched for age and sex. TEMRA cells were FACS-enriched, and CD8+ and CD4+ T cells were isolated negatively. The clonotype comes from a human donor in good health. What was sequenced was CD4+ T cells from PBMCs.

CDR3 region: CSARRQTYGEAFF. CDR3 DNA sequence: TGCAGTGCTCGAAGACAGACCTACGGTGAAGCTTTCTTT. This chain connects TRBV20-1 to TRBJ1-1, with a weak D call TRBD1 (5 bases). The CDR3 runs 13 residues. The germline V gene encodes CDR1 DFQATT and CDR2 SNEGSKA (reference sequence). The germline V and J ends were trimmed by 5 bases and 7 bases, with 17 bases remaining between them.